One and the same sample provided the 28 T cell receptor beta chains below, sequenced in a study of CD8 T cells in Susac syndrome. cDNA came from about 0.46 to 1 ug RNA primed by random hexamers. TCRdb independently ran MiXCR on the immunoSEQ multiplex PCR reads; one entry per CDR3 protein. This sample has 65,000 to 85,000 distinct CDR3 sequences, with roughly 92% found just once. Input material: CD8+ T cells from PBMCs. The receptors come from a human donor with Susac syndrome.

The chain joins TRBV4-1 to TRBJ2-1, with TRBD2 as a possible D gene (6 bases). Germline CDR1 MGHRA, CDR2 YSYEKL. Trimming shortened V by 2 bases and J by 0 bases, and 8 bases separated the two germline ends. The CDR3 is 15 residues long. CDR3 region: CASSQFSGSYNEQFF. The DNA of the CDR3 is TGCGCCAGCAGCCAATTTAGCGGCTCCTACAATGAGCAGTTCTTC.

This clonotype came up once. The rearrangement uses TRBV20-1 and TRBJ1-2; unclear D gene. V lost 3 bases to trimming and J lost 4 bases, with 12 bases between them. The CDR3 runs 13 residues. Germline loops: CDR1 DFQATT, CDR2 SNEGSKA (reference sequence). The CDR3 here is CSAREVLVYGYTF. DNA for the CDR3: TGCAGTGCTAGGGAGGTTTTGGTCTATGGCTACACCTTC.

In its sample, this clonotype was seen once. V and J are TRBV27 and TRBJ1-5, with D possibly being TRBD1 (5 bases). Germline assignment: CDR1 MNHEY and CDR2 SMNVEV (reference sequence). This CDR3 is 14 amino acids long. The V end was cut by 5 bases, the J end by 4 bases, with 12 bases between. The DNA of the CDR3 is TGTGCCAGCAGTATAACAGGTTATAATCAGCCCCAGCATTTT. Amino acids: CASSITGYNQPQHF.

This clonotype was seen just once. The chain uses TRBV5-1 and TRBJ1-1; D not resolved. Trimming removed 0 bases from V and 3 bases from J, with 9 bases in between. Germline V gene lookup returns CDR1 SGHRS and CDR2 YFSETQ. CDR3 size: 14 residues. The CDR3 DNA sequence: TGCGCCAGCAGCTTGGCCGCACCCCACACTGAAGCTTTCTTT. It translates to CASSLAAPHTEAFF.

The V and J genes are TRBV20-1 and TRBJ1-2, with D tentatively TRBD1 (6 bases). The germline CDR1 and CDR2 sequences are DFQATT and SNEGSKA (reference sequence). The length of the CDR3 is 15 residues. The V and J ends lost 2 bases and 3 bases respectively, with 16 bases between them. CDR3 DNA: TGCAGTGCTAGAAGGGACTCATACAGGGACTATGGCTACACCTTC. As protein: CSARRDSYRDYGYTF.

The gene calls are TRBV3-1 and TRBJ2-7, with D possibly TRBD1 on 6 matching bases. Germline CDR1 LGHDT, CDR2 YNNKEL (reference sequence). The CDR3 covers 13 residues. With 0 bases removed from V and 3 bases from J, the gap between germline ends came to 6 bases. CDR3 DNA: TGTGCCAGCAGCCAAGACAGGGGCTACGAGCAGTACTTC. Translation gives CASSQDRGYEQYF.

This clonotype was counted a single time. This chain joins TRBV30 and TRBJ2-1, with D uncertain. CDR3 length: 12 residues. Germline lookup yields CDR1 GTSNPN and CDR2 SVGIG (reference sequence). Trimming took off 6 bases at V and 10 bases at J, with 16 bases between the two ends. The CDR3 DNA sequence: TGTGCCTGCCTCGGACGCCGCACGGAGCAGTTCTTC. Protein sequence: CACLGRRTEQFF.

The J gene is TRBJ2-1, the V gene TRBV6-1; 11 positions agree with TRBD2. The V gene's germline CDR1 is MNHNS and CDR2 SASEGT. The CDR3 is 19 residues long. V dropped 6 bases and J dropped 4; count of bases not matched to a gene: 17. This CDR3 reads CASRDLPGLAATLYNEQFF. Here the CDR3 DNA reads TGTGCCAGCAGGGACTTACCGGGACTAGCGGCGACCCTTTACAATGAGCAGTTCTTC.

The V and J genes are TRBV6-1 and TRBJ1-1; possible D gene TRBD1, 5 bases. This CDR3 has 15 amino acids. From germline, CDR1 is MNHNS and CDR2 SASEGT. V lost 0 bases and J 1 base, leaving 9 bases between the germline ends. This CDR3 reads CASSEALGGNTEAFF. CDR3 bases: TGTGCCAGCAGTGAAGCGCTTGGGGGGAACACTGAAGCTTTCTTT.

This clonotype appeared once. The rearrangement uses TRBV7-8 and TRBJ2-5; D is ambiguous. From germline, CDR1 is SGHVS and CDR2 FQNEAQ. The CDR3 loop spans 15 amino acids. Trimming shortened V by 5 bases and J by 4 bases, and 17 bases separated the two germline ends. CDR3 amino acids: CASSKGRSPRETQYF. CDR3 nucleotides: TGTGCCAGCAGCAAAGGGCGATCCCCCCGAGAGACCCAGTACTTC.

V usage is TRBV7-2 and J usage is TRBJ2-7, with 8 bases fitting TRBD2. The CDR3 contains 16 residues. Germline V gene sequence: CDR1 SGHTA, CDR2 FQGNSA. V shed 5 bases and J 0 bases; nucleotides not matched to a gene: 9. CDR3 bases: TGTGCCAGCAGCGTCCAGCGGGGGAGCCTCTCCTACGAGCAGTACTTC. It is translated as CASSVQRGSLSYEQYF.

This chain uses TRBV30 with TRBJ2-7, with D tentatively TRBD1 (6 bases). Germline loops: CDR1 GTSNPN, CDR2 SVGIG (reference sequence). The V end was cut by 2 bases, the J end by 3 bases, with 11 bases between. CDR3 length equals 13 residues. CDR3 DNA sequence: TGTGCCTGGAGTTCCGGGACAAACTACGAGCAGTACTTC. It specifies CAWSSGTNYEQYF.

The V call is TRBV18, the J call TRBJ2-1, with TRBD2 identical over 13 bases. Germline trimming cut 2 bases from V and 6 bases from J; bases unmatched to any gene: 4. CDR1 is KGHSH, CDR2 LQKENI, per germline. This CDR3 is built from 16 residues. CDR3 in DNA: TGTGCCAGCTCACCAAAGGGACTAGCGGGAATCAATGAGCAGTTCTTC. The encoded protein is CASSPKGLAGINEQFF.

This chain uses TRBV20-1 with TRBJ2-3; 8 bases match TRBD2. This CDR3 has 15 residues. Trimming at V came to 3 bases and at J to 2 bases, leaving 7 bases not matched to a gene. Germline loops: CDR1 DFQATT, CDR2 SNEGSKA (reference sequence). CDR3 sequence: CSASNAGGNTDTQYF. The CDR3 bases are TGCAGTGCTAGTAACGCGGGAGGAAACACAGATACGCAGTATTTT.

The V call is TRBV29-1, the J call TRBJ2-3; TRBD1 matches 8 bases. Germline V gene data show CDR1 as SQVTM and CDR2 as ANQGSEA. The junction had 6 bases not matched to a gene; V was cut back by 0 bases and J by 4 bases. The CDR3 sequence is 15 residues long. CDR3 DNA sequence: TGCAGCGTTGAAGATCTGGGCAGGGGGCCAGATACGCAGTATTTT. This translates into CSVEDLGRGPDTQYF.

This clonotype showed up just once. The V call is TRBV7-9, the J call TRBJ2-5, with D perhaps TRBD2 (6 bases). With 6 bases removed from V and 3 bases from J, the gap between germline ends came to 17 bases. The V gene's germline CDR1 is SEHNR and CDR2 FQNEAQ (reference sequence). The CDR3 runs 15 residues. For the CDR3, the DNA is TGTGCCAGCAGAGCAGTGACGGGGGATAAAGAGACCCAGTACTTC. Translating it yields CASRAVTGDKETQYF.

The CDR3 spells CASSLYFGSLAMNTEAFF. The DNA of the CDR3 is TGTGCCAGCAGCTTATATTTTGGGTCCTTAGCTATGAACACTGAAGCTTTCTTT. The chain employs TRBV7-8 and TRBJ1-1; D gene uncertain. Germline CDR1 and CDR2: SGHVS and FQNEAQ. The CDR3 length is 18 residues. Trimming took off 2 bases at V and 0 bases at J, with 19 bases between the two ends.

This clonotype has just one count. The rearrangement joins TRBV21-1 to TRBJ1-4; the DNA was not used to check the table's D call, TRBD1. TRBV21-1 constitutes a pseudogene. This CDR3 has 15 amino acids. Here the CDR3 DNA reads TGTGCCAGCAGCGCCTTCGGGGTGACGGGGCAAAAACTGTTTTTT. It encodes CASSAFGVTGQKLFF.

The CDR3 region has the DNA TGCAGTGCTAGAGCAGCTGGGGTCACTGAAGCTTTCTTT. This encodes CSARAAGVTEAFF. V is TRBV20-1 and J is TRBJ1-1; D is uncertain. CDR1 and CDR2 from the germline V gene are DFQATT and SNEGSKA (reference sequence). Trimming pared 1 base from V and 4 bases from J, leaving 10 bases between. The CDR3 length is 13 residues.

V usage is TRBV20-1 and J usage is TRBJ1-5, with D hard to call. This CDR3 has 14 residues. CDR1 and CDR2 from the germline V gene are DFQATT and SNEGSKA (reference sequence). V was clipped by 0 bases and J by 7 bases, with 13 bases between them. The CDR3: CSARDLMGRQPQHF. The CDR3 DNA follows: TGCAGTGCTAGAGATCTTATGGGCAGGCAGCCCCAGCATTTT.

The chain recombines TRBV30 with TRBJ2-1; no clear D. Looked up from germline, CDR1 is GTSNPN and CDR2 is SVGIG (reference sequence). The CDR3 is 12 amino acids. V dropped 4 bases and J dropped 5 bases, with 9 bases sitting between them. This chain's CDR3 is CAWTVGNNEQFF. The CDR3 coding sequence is TGTGCCTGGACGGTAGGTAACAATGAGCAGTTCTTC.

CDR3 loop: CSARDYLGAQNNEQFF. CDR3 DNA: TGCAGTGCTAGAGATTACTTGGGGGCCCAAAACAATGAGCAGTTCTTC. The chain is built from TRBV20-1 and TRBJ2-1, with a weak D call TRBD1 (6 bases). The CDR3 consists of 16 residues. The V end lost 0 bases, the J end lost 5 bases, and 17 bases lay between the germline ends. In germline, CDR1 is DFQATT, CDR2 SNEGSKA (reference sequence).

CDR3 residues: CASSEPSGRSTEAFF. Written as DNA, the CDR3 is TGTGCCAGCAGTGAACCGTCCGGGAGGAGCACTGAAGCTTTCTTT. The J gene is TRBJ1-1, the V gene TRBV2; D call uncertain. Per the germline V gene, CDR1 is SNHLY and CDR2 is FYNNEI. Trimming shortened V by 2 bases and J by 4 bases, and 14 bases separated the two germline ends. There are 15 residues in the CDR3.

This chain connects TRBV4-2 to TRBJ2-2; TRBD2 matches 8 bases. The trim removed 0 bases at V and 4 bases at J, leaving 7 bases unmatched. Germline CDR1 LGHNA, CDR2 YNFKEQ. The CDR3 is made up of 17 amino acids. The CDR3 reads CASSQDWAGGSTGELFF. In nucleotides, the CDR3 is TGTGCCAGCAGCCAAGATTGGGCGGGGGGAAGCACCGGGGAGCTGTTTTTT.

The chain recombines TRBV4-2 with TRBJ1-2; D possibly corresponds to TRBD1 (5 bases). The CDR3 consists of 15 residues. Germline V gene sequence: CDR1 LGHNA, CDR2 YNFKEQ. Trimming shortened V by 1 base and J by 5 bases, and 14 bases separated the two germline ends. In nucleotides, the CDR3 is TGTGCCAGCAGCCAAGGCTCGGGGACTTTTTATGGCTACACCTTC. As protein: CASSQGSGTFYGYTF.

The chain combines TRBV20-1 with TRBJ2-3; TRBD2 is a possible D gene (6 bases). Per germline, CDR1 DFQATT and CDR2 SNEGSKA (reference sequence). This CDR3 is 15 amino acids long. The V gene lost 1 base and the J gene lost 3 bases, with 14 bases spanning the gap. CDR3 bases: TGCAGTGCTAGAGTCTTGGCGGGATGGACAGATACGCAGTATTTT. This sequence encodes CSARVLAGWTDTQYF.

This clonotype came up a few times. CDR3 amino acids: CASSYGVSSYNSPLHF. Written as DNA, the CDR3 is TGTGCCAGCAGTTACGGAGTGAGCTCCTATAATTCACCCCTCCACTTT. J is TRBJ1-6 and V is TRBV6-2 or TRBV6-3; unclear D gene. Germline V gene data show CDR1 as MNHEY and CDR2 as SVGEGT. The CDR3 runs 16 residues. V was clipped by 2 bases and J by 0 bases, with 8 bases between them.

The CDR3 region is CASSEYSSGNTIYF. CDR3 DNA sequence: TGTGCCAGCAGTGAATACAGCTCTGGAAACACCATATATTTT. The chain links TRBV2 to TRBJ1-3; no clear D gene. The CDR3 covers 14 residues. Between the trimmed V and J ends, which lost 2 bases and 0 bases, there was a span of 5 bases. From germline, CDR1 is SNHLY and CDR2 FYNNEI.